Following are 22 T cell receptor beta chains from one sample sequenced in a study of regulatory T cells in long-lasting Graves disease. The sample's time point: persistent/refractory GD, antithyroid drugs over 5 years with positive TRAb. PBMC-derived RNA was used for the TCR library. iRepertoire HTBI primers and Arm-PCR of CDR3 regions built TCR beta libraries. TCRdb processed the multiplex PCR reads anew with MiXCR; each CDR3 protein has one entry. This sample has roughly 490,000 distinct CDR3 sequences, with approximately 22% found just once. Specimen: peripheral blood mononuclear cells (PBMCs), collected when the disease was refractory, from a patient treated with antithyroid drugs. These TCRs come from a female donor with Graves disease.

This chain joins TRBV20-1 and TRBJ1-1; TRBD1 agrees at 9 bases. CDR3 length: 15 residues. Trimming at V came to 6 bases and at J to 5 bases, leaving 13 bases not matched to a gene. Germline V gene data show CDR1 as DFQATT and CDR2 as SNEGSKA (reference sequence). The CDR3 spells CSARNEGQGRTEAFF. CDR3 nucleotide sequence: TGCAGTGCCAGAAACGAGGGACAGGGAAGGACTGAAGCTTTCTTT.

On this clonotype itself: At one boundary the junction diverges from the germline segment, which might be a read error. In DNA, the CDR3 is TGTGCCAGCAGTTCGGGACTCTGCAACCAGCCCCAGCATTTT. It codes for CASSSGLCNQPQHF. The V gene is TRBV6-5, the J gene TRBJ1-5; D is perhaps TRBD1 (5 bases). The CDR3 loop spans 14 amino acids. Per germline, CDR1 MNHEY and CDR2 SVGAGI.

The chain is built from TRBV2 and TRBJ2-4, with TRBD2 identical over 7 bases. The CDR3 runs 16 residues. V trimming: 10 bases; J trimming: 11 bases; junction bases outside the gene matches: 23. Germline loops: CDR1 SNHLY, CDR2 FYNNEI. CDR3 sequence reads: CATQSGFAGASKVQYF. CDR3 nucleotide sequence: TGTGCCACCCAGTCCGGGTTCGCGGGAGCTTCGAAGGTTCAGTACTTC.

This clonotype was counted at least ten times. The rearrangement joins TRBV12-3 or TRBV12-4 to TRBJ1-2; D might be TRBD1 (5 bases). V was clipped by 5 bases and J by 2 bases, with 12 bases between them. The length of the CDR3 is 14 residues. CDR3 nucleotides: TGTGCCAGCAGTCCCCCTGGGGGGAACTATGGCTACACCTTC. Translation gives CASSPPGGNYGYTF.

This clonotype came up many times. The rearrangement links TRBV12-3 or TRBV12-4 to TRBJ2-5; D tentatively reads TRBD1 or TRBD2 (5 bases each). CDR3 length: 14 residues. V was clipped by 8 bases and J by 0 bases, with 13 bases between them. The CDR3 loop is CASGLTENQETQYF. In DNA, the CDR3 is TGTGCCAGCGGACTGACAGAAAACCAAGAGACCCAGTACTTC.

This clonotype appeared a few times. V and J are TRBV7-9 and TRBJ2-7; 7 bases map to TRBD2. Trimming cost V 5 bases and J 6 bases; bases outside gene matches: 7. CDR1 is SEHNR and CDR2 is FQNEAQ in the germline V gene (reference sequence). There are 13 residues in the CDR3. Here the CDR3 reads CASSEGAGFEQYF. CDR3 nucleotide sequence: TGTGCCAGCAGCGAAGGAGCGGGATTCGAGCAGTACTTC.

This clonotype was recorded many times. The rearrangement uses TRBV6-1 and TRBJ2-7, with 9 bases fitting TRBD1. This CDR3 spans 16 amino acids. Germline V gene sequence: CDR1 MNHNS, CDR2 SASEGT. V dropped 7 bases and J dropped 6; count of bases not matched to a gene: 16. The CDR3 nucleotides are TGTGCCAGCACTTTAAGCCGGGACAGGGTAAATTCCGAGCAGTACTTC. Amino acids: CASTLSRDRVNSEQYF.

V and J are TRBV7-6 and TRBJ2-7, with TRBD2 matching 12 bases. The germline V gene encodes CDR1 SGHVS and CDR2 FNYEAQ. The V segment lost 4 bases and the J segment 7 bases; nucleotides outside the gene matches: 5. This CDR3 comprises 14 residues. CDR3 DNA: TGTGCCAGCAGCTCGCTAGCGGGAGGGGGTGAGCAGTACTTC. Translating gives CASSSLAGGGEQYF.

This clonotype appeared a few times. This chain connects TRBV5-1 to TRBJ2-2; TRBD2 agrees at 8 bases. V was clipped by 2 bases and J by 0 bases; unmatched bases: 9. The CDR3 has 18 residues. CDR1 is SGHRS, CDR2 YFSETQ, per germline. The CDR3: CASSFGSGVFANTGELFF. For the CDR3, the DNA is TGCGCCAGCAGCTTCGGTAGCGGGGTTTTCGCGAACACCGGGGAGCTGTTTTTT.

The chain recombines TRBV11-1 with TRBJ2-7; no firm D call. V lost 2 bases and J 6 bases, leaving 8 bases between the germline ends. CDR1 SGHAT and CDR2 FQDESV come from the germline V gene (reference sequence). The CDR3 extends over 12 amino acids. The CDR3 bases are TGTGCCAGCAGCTTAAGTACCCCCGAGCAGTACTTC. Residues: CASSLSTPEQYF.

This chain connects TRBV27 to TRBJ1-2; TRBD1 aligns across 8 bases. This CDR3 is 17 amino acids long. Germline-derived CDR1 and CDR2 are MNHEY and SMNVEV (reference sequence). V shed 6 bases, J shed 6 bases, and the junction held 18 bases outside the gene matches. CDR3 nucleotide sequence: TGTGCCAGCAGAGCTTTTCCGCCCTTGGCCAGGGGGCATGGCTACACCTTC. Its translation is CASRAFPPLARGHGYTF.

This clonotype was observed many times. The J gene is TRBJ2-5, the V gene TRBV28; tentatively, D is TRBD1 (6 bases). Germline values: CDR1 MDHEN, CDR2 SYDVKM. The CDR3 extends over 14 amino acids. V shed 3 bases and J shed 3 bases, with 11 bases lying between them. As DNA, the CDR3 is TGTGCCAGCAGTTTTCAGGGGCGAGAAGAGACCCAGTACTTC. Its translation: CASSFQGREETQYF.

The CDR3 reads CASSPLGAYQPQHF. CDR3 in DNA: TGTGCCAGCAGTCCTTTGGGTGCCTACCAGCCCCAGCATTTT. The chain uses TRBV12-3 or TRBV12-4 and TRBJ1-5; D gene ambiguous. The ends were cut back, 5 bases at V and 7 bases at J, with 15 bases in the middle. The CDR3 sequence is 14 residues long.

The CDR3 nucleotides are TGTGCCAGTAGCTTAGGGGCTAGCTGGAGGGGTGAGACCCAGTACTTC. As protein: CASSLGASWRGETQYF. The gene calls are TRBV19 and TRBJ2-5, with D perhaps TRBD2 (6 bases). The CDR3 runs to 16 residues. Germline V gene sequence: CDR1 LNHDA, CDR2 SQIVND (reference sequence). The V end lost 6 bases, the J end lost 5 bases, and 22 bases lay between the germline ends.

J is TRBJ2-7 and V is TRBV2, with TRBD2 as a possible D gene (6 bases). V lost 4 bases, J lost 3 bases, and 22 bases lay in between. CDR1 is SNHLY and CDR2 is FYNNEI in the germline V gene. The CDR3 has 17 residues. The CDR3 sequence: CASSVEGGTQDVYEQYF. Here the CDR3 DNA reads TGTGCCAGCAGTGTCGAGGGTGGGACTCAGGACGTCTACGAGCAGTACTTC.

This clonotype was seen many times. This chain links TRBV9 with TRBJ2-7, with 7 bases aligning to TRBD1. Trimming cost V 0 bases and J 2 bases; bases outside gene matches: 8. Germline-derived CDR1 and CDR2 are SGDLS and YYNGEE. This CDR3 contains 16 residues. CDR3 in amino acids: CASSVANGQATYEQYF. Here the CDR3 DNA reads TGTGCCAGCAGCGTAGCTAACGGACAGGCCACCTACGAGCAGTACTTC.

As for this clonotype: A read error is likely, as this CDR3 ends without the conserved phenylalanine or tryptophan. The J gene is TRBJ2-7, the V gene TRBV20-1; 10 positions match TRBD1. V was clipped by 0 bases and J by 2 bases; unmatched bases: 4. CDR3 length: 15 amino acids. From germline, CDR1 is DFQATT and CDR2 SNEGSKA (reference sequence). The CDR3 sequence: CSARDRDRGTYEQYS. CDR3 nucleotides: TGCAGTGCTAGAGACCGGGACAGGGGAACCTACGAGCAGTACTCC.

Many counts were recorded for this clonotype. The gene calls are TRBV12-3 or TRBV12-4 and TRBJ1-5; the D gene is possibly TRBD1 (6 bases). The V gene lost 6 bases and the J gene lost 8 bases, with 14 bases spanning the gap. The CDR3 runs to 13 residues. The CDR3 is CASSLQGFEPQHF. CDR3 DNA sequence: TGTGCCAGCAGCCTTCAGGGGTTCGAGCCCCAGCATTTT.

This clonotype has a count of ten or more. V is TRBV20-1 and J is TRBJ1-4, with 7 bases matching TRBD1. Germline values: CDR1 DFQATT, CDR2 SNEGSKA (reference sequence). J lost 4 bases, V lost 6 bases, and 8 bases had no gene match. The CDR3 runs 14 residues. As DNA, the CDR3 is TGCAGTGCCGAAAGGACAGGCTTTAATGAAAAACTGTTTTTT. It specifies CSAERTGFNEKLFF.

This clonotype was found many times. The chain employs TRBV29-1 and TRBJ1-2; a weak D match, TRBD1 (5 bases). The length of the CDR3 is 12 residues. Trimming shortened V by 6 bases and J by 3 bases, and 11 bases separated the two germline ends. Germline-derived CDR1 and CDR2 are SQVTM and ANQGSEA. CDR3 nucleotides: TGCAGCGTGGCAAGGGGCGACTATGGCTACACCTTC. This codes for CSVARGDYGYTF. The variable domain in full, completed from reference TRBV29-1 and TRBJ1-2, reads SAVISQKPSRDICQRGTSLTIQCQVDSQVTMMFWYRQQPGQSLTLIATANQGSEATYESGFVIDKFPISRPNLTFSTLTVSNMSPEDSSIYLCSVARGDYGYTFGSGTRLTVV.

This chain joins TRBV6-5 and TRBJ1-5, with 9 bases fitting TRBD1. Looked up from germline, CDR1 is MNHEY and CDR2 is SVGAGI. With V trimmed by 1 base and J by 1 base, 11 bases remained unmatched. This CDR3 is built from 19 residues. Here the CDR3 reads CASSYLSSSGTGSNQPQHF. The CDR3 DNA reads as TGTGCCAGCAGTTACTTATCTTCCTCCGGGACAGGGAGCAATCAGCCCCAGCATTTT.

This clonotype was seen at least ten times. The chain links TRBV2 to TRBJ1-1; maybe TRBD1 (5 bases). CDR1 and CDR2 from the germline V gene are SNHLY and FYNNEI. This CDR3 region has 14 residues. V lost 7 bases to trimming and J lost 0 bases, with 12 bases between them. CDR3 sequence reads: CASTREGLNTEAFF. Here the CDR3 DNA reads TGTGCCAGCACCCGGGAGGGGCTGAACACTGAAGCTTTCTTT.